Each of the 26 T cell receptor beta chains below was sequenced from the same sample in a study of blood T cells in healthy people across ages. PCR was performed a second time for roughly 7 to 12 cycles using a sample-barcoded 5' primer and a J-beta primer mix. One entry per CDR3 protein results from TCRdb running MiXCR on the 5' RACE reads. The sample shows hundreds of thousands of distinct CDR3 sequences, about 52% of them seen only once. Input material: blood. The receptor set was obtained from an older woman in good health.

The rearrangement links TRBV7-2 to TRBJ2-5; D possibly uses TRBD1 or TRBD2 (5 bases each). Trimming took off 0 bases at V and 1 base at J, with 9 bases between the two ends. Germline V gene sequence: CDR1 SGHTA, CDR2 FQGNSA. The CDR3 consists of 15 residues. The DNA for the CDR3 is TGTGCCAGCAGCTTAGCTCGGGGCCTCCAAGAGACCCAGTACTTC. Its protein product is CASSLARGLQETQYF.

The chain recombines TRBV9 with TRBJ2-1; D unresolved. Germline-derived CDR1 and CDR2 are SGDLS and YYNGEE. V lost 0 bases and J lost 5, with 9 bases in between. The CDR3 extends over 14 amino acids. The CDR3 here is CASSVEQWDNEQFF. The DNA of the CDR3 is TGTGCCAGCAGCGTAGAACAGTGGGACAATGAGCAGTTCTTC.

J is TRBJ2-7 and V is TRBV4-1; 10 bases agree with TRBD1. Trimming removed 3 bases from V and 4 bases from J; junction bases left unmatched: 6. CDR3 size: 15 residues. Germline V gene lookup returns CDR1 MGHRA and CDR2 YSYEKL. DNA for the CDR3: TGCGCCAGCAGCCACCGGGACAGGGGATTTTACGAGCAGTACTTC. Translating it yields CASSHRDRGFYEQYF.

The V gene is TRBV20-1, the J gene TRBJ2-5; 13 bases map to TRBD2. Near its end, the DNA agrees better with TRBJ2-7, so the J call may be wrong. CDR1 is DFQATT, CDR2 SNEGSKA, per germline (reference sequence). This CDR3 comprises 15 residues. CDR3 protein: CSAPPGTSGTYEQYF. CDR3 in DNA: TGCAGTGCCCCTCCCGGGACTAGCGGGACCTACGAGCAGTACTTC.

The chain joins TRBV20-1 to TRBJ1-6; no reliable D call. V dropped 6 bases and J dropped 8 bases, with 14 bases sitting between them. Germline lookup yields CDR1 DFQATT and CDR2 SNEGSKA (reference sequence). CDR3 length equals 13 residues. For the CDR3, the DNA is TGCAGTGCCCGCTTCAGAGGAGATTCACCCCTCCACTTT. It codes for CSARFRGDSPLHF.

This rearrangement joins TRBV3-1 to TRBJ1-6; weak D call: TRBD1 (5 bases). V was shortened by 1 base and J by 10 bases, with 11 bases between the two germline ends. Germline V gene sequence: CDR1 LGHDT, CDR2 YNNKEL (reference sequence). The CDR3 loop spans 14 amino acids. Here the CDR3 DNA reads TGTGCCAGCAGCCAAGTATCCAGGGACTCACCCCTCCACTTT. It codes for CASSQVSRDSPLHF.

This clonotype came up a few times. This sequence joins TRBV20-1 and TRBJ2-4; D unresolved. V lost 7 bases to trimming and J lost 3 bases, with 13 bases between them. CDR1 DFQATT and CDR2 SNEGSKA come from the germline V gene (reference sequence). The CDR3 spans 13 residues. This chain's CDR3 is CSVSPRVKNIQYF. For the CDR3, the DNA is TGCAGTGTCTCTCCTAGGGTCAAAAACATTCAGTACTTC.

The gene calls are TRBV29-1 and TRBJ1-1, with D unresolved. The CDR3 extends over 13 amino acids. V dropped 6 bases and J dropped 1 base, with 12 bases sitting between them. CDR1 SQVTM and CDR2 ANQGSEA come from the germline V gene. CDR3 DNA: TGCAGCGTCCAGTTTGTCCAGAACACTGAAGCTTTCTTT. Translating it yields CSVQFVQNTEAFF.

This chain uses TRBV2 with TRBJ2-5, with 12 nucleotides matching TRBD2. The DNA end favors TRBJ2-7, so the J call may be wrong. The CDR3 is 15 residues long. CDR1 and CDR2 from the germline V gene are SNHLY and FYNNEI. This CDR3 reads CASSRLAGAINEQYF. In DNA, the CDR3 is TGTGCCAGCAGTCGACTAGCGGGAGCAATCAACGAGCAGTACTTC.

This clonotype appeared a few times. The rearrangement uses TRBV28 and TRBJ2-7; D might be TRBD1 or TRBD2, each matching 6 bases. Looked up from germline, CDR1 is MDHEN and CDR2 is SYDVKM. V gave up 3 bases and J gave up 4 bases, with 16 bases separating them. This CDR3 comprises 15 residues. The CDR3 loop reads CASSFGGTNEYEQYF. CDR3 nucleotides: TGTGCCAGCAGTTTTGGGGGGACAAATGAATACGAGCAGTACTTC.

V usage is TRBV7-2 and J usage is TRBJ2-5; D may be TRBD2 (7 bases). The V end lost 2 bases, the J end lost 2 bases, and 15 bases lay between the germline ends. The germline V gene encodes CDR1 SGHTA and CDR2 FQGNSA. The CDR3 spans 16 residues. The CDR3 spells CASSLRERDIQETQYF. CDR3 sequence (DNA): TGTGCCAGCAGCTTAAGGGAGCGGGACATACAAGAGACCCAGTACTTC.

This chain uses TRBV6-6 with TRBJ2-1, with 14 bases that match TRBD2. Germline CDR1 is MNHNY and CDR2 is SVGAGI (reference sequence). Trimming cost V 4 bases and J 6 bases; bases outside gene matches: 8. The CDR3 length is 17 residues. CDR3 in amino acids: CASSSGRTSGRTNEQFF. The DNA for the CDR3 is TGTGCCAGCAGTTCCGGGCGGACTAGCGGGAGGACCAATGAGCAGTTCTTC.

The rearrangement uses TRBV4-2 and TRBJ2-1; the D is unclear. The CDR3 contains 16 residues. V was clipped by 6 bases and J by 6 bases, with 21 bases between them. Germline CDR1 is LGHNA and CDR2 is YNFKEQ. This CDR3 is CASSPNIAPAVNEQFF. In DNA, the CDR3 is TGTGCCAGCAGTCCTAATATAGCCCCCGCGGTCAATGAGCAGTTCTTC.

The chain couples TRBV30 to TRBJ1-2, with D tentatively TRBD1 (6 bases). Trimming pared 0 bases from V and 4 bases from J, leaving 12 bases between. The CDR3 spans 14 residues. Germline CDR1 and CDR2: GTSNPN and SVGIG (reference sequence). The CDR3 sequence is CAWSVGGRSYGYTF. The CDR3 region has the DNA TGTGCCTGGAGTGTAGGGGGGAGATCCTATGGCTACACCTTC.

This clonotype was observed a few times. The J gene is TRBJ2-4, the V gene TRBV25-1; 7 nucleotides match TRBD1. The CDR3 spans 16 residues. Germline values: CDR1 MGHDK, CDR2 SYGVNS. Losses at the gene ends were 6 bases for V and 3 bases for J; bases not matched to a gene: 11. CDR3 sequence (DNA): TGTGCCAGCAGATCAACAGGGGACGGGGACAAAAACATTCAGTACTTC. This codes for CASRSTGDGDKNIQYF.

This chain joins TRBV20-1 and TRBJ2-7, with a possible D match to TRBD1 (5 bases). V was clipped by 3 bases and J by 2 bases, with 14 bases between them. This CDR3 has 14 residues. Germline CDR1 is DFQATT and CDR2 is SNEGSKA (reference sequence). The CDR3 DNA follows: TGCAGTGCTAGGACAGATCGAGATCCCTACGAGCAGTACTTC. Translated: CSARTDRDPYEQYF.

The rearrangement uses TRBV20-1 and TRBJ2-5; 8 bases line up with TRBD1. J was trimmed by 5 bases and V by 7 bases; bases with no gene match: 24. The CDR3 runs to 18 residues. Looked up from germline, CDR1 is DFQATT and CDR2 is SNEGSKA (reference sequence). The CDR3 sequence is CSDLEVHKRQGRRETQYF. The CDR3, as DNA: TGCAGTGATCTGGAGGTGCACAAGAGACAGGGGAGACGGGAGACCCAGTACTTC.

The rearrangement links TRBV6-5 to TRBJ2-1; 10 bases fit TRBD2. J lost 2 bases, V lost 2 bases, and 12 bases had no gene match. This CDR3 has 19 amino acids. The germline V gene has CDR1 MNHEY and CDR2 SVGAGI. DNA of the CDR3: TGTGCCAGCAGTTACAGAGTTGGACTAGCGGAATACACCTACAATGAGCAGTTCTTC. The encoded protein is CASSYRVGLAEYTYNEQFF.

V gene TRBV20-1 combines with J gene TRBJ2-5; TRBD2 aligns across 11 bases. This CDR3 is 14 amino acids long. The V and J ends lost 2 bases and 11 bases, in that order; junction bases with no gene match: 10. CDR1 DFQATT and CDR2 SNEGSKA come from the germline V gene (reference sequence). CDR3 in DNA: TGCAGTGCTAGATTTAGCGGGAGGGGGAATGAGCAGTACTTC. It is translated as CSARFSGRGNEQYF.

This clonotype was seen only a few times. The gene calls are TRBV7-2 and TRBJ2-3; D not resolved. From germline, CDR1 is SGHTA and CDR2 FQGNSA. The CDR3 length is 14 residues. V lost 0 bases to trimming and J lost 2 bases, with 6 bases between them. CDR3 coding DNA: TGTGCCAGCAGCTTAGCGGTGAACACAGATACGCAGTATTTT. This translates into CASSLAVNTDTQYF.

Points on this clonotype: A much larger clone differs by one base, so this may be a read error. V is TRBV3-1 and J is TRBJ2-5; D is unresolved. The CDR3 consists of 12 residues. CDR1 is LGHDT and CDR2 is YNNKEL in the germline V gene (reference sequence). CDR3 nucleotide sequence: TGTGCCGGCAGCCCCAAACGGGAGACCCAGTACTTC. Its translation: CAGSPKRETQYF.

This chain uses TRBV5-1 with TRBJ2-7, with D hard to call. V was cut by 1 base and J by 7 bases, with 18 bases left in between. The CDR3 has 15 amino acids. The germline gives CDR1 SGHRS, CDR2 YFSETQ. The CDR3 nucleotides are TGCGCCAGCAGCTTGTTGGCATCGTCGATGGAGGAGCAGTACTTC. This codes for CASSLLASSMEEQYF.

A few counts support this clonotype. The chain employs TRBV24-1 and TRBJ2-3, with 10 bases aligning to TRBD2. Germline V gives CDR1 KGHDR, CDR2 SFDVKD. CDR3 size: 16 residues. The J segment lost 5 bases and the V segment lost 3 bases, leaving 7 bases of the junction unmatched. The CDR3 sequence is CATSDGSGRARDTQYF. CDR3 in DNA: TGTGCCACCAGTGATGGAAGCGGGAGGGCTCGAGATACGCAGTATTTT.

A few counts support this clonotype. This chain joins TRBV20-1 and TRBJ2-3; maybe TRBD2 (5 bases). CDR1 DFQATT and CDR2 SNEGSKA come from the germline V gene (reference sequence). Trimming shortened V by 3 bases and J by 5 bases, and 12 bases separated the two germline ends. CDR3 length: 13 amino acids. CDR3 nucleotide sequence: TGCAGTGCTAGCCGGACTGGGAAAGATACGCAGTATTTT. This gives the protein CSASRTGKDTQYF.

The CDR3 coding sequence is TGCAGCATCCGGGACTTCGCTTACGAGCAGTACTTC. Its translation is CSIRDFAYEQYF. The chain carries TRBV20-1 and TRBJ2-1; tentative D call: TRBD2 (6 bases). The J call could be wrong; TRBJ2-7 is a better fit for the DNA end. This CDR3 has 12 amino acids. Germline values: CDR1 DFQATT, CDR2 SNEGSKA (reference sequence).

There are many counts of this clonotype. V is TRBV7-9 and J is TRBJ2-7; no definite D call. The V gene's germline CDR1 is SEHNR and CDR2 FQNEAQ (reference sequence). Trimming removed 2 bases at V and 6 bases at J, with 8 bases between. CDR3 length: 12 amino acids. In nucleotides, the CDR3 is TGTGCCAGCAGCTTACTGGGCGGCGAGCAGTACTTC. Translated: CASSLLGGEQYF.